This TCR beta chain came from a study of glioma-infiltrating T cells after dendritic cell vaccination. Generated by immunoSEQ multiplex PCR, the TCRdb table keeps only in-frame clones and is missing some. The sample lists 90,000 to 140,000 clones; around 90% were seen once. This clone was seen once. The antigen remains unidentified. Time point meaning: after dendritic cell vaccination, including at tumor progression/relapse. Blood PBMC samples: pre-vaccination, two weeks post third vaccination, and at tumor progression. The CDR3 loop spans 15 amino acids. V was pared by 5 bases and J by 6 bases, with 16 bases between. CDR1 KGHSH and CDR2 LQKENI come from the germline V gene. Regarding the study as a whole: Longer survival after dendritic cell vaccination followed higher pretreatment TIL content.

This TCR was sampled from a human donor with glioblastoma. Sequences were derived from blood, sampled after dendritic cell vaccination. This chain connects TRBV18 to TRBJ1-4, with D perhaps matching TRBD1 (5 bases). The CDR3 nucleotides read TGTGCCAGCTCAGCCAGCCGGGGGGTCCATGAAAAACTGTTTTTT. It translates to CASSASRGVHEKLFF.